The rows below give T cell receptor beta chains drawn from one sample of a study of vaccination and CD4 T cells after COVID-19. MiXCR was run by TCRdb on the PCR reads, yielding one entry per CDR3 protein. Here the sample spans over 14,000 distinct CDR3 sequences, roughly half being singletons. For these receptors, no antigen is known. The sequenced sample consisted of CD4+ T cells from blood, cultured in vitro. These receptors originate from a human donor who had recovered from COVID-19. CDR3s include the opening cysteine and the closing phenylalanine or tryptophan. The D gene is left open where the match is weak. Part of the rows lack a size; the others show once, few, many or a class for expanded clones.

CDR3nt,CDR3aa,abundance,len,d_gene,j_gene,v_gene
TGTGCCTGGGACAGGGGGCGGGGAAACACCATATATTTT,CAWDRGRGNTIYF,.,13,TRBD1,TRBJ1-3,TRBV30
TGTGCCAGCAGTTACAAGGGGGTGCAGTACTTC,CASSYKGVQYF,.,11,.,TRBJ2-7,TRBV6-5
TGTGCCAGCAGCTTGTCTGGTATTGAGGGCGGGGAGCTGTTTTTT,CASSLSGIEGGELFF,.,15,.,TRBJ2-2,TRBV7-9
TGTGCCAGCAGCTTGGAGGGACTAGCGGGAACAACCGGGGAGCTGTTTTTT,CASSLEGLAGTTGELFF,.,17,TRBD2,TRBJ2-2,TRBV5-4
TGCAGTGCTATCCCCGGGACAGCCATTCATGGCTACACCTTC,CSAIPGTAIHGYTF,.,14,TRBD1,TRBJ1-2,TRBV20-1
TGTGCCAGCAGCCACCCCAGGGGGAACACTGAAGCTTTCTTT,CASSHPRGNTEAFF,few,14,.,TRBJ1-1,TRBV11-2
TGCAGTGCCAGTGGAACCACAGGGATTAGCACAGATACGCAGTATTTT,CSASGTTGISTDTQYF,.,16,.,TRBJ2-3,TRBV20-1
TGTGCCAGCACCAGGACAGCAACCGCTGAAGCTTTCTTT,CASTRTATAEAFF,few,13,.,TRBJ1-1,TRBV2
TGTGCCAGCAGTCAATGGGGACTAGCGGGAACGGTCGGGGAGCTGTTTTTT,CASSQWGLAGTVGELFF,.,17,TRBD2,TRBJ2-2,TRBV2
TGCGCCAGCAGTGAGGGGGGGGGAGTTCAGTACTTC,CASSEGGGVQYF,.,12,TRBD2,TRBJ2-4,TRBV10-1
TGTGCCTGGAGTCCGACAGGGTCCGCGCAGTATTTT,CAWSPTGSAQYF,.,12,TRBD1,TRBJ2-3,TRBV30
TGTGCCAGCAGTGAGATGTCTAGCGAGAATGAGCAGTTCTTC,CASSEMSSENEQFF,.,14,.,TRBJ2-1,TRBV2
TGTGCCACCAGTGATTTGCACGGAACTGAAGCTTTCTTT,CATSDLHGTEAFF,few,13,.,TRBJ1-1,TRBV24-1
TGTGCCAGCAGCTTAACGTCCCCAAGGAGTAATTCACCCCTCCACTTT,CASSLTSPRSNSPLHF,few,16,.,TRBJ1-6,TRBV7-9
TGTGCCACCAGTGAAGGGTGGGGAGATGAAAAACTGTTTTTT,CATSEGWGDEKLFF,once,14,.,TRBJ1-4,TRBV24-1
TGTGCCAGCATCAGAAACGACAGGCGGTCCCACCGCTACGAGCAGTACTTC,CASIRNDRRSHRYEQYF,.,17,.,TRBJ2-7,TRBV21-1
TGTGCCAGTAGCCGGGGGGACTCGAACTACGAGCAGTACTTC,CASSRGDSNYEQYF,.,14,TRBD2,TRBJ2-7,TRBV19
TGTGCCAGCAGCCTGACTAGCGGAGCATACAATGAGCAGTTCTTC,CASSLTSGAYNEQFF,.,15,TRBD2,TRBJ2-1,TRBV2
TGTGCCAGCAGCCCGACAGGGAGTAACTATGGCTACACCTTC,CASSPTGSNYGYTF,few,14,TRBD1,TRBJ1-2,TRBV27
TGTGCCAGTATTAAACAGGGGGCCACTGAAGCTTTCTTT,CASIKQGATEAFF,.,13,TRBD1,TRBJ1-1,TRBV27
TGCAGTGCTAGAACCGAGACAGGGGGCGGAAGAACCGGGGAGCTGTTTTTT,CSARTETGGGRTGELFF,.,17,TRBD1,TRBJ2-2,TRBV20-1
TGTGCCAGCAGTGAACCCCCCGGGACCAAGAGCAATCAGCCCCAGCATTTT,CASSEPPGTKSNQPQHF,.,17,.,TRBJ1-5,TRBV6-1
TGTGCCAGCAGCCATCCTTTCACCGACAATCAGCCCCAGCATTTT,CASSHPFTDNQPQHF,.,15,.,TRBJ1-5,TRBV27
TGTGCCAGTAGTATAACAGGGGGCGCAGGGGGCTACACCTTC,CASSITGGAGGYTF,.,14,TRBD1,TRBJ1-2,TRBV19
TGTGCCAGCAGCTTACAGAACACTGAAGCTTTCTTT,CASSLQNTEAFF,.,12,.,TRBJ1-1,TRBV11-2